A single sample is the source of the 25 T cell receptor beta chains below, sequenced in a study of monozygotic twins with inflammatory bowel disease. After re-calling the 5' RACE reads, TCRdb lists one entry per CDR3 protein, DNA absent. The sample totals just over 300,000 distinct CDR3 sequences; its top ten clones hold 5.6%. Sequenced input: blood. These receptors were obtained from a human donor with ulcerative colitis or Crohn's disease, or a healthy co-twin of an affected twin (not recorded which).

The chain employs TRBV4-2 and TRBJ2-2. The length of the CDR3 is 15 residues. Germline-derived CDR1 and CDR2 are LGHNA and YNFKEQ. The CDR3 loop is CASSQVWENTGELFF.

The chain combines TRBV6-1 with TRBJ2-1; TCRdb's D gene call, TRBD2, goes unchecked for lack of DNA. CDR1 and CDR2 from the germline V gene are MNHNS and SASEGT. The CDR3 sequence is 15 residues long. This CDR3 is CASRTGTSGYNEQFF.

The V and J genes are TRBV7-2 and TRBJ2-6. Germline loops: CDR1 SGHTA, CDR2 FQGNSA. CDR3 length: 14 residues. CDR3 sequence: CASSPDSGANVLTF.

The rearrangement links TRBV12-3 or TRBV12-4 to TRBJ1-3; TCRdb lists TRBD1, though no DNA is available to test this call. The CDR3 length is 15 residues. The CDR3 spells CASRVQGASGNTIYF.

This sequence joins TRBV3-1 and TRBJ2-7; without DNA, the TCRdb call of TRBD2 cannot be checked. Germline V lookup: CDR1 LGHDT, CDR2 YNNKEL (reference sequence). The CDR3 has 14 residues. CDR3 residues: CASSHYLAGGEQYF.

CDR3 in amino acids: CASTPDGVVEQYF. This chain uses TRBV28 with TRBJ2-7. The germline CDR1 and CDR2 sequences are MDHEN and SYDVKM. This CDR3 is 13 amino acids long.

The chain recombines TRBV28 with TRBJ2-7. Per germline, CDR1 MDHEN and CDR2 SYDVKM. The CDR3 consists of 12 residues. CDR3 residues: CASSLRRYEQYF.

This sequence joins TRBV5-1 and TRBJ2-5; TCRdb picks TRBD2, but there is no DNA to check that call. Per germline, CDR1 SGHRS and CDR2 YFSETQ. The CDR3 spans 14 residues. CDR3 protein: CASSQGRGGETQYF.

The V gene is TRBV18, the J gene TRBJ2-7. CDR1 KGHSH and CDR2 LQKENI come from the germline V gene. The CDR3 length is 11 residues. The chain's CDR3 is CASSPGDEQYF.

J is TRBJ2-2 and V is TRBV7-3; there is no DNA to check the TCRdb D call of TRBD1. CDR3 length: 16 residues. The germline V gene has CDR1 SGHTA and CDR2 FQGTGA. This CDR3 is CASSLLPRQGSGELFF.

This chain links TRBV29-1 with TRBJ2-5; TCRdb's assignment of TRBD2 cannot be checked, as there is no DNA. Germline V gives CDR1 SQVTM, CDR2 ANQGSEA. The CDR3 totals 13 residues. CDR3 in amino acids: CSAGPSRAETQYF.

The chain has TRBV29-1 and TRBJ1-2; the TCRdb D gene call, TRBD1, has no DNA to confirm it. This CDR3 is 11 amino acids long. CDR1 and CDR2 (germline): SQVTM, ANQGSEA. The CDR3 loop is CSGTGGDGYTF.

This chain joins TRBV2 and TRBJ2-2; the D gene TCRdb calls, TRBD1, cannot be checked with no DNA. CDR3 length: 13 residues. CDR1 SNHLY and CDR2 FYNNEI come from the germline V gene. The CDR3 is CATRTTNTGELFF.

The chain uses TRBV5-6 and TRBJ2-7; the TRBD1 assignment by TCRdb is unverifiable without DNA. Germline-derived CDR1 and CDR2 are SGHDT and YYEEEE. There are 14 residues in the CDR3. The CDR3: CASSPVRDTYEQYF.

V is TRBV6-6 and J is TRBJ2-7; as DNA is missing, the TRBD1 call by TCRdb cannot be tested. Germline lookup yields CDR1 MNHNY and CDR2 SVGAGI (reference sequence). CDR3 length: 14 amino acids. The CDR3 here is CASKTGPPTYEQYF.

The CDR3 loop is CASSSSWGREAGMNTEAFF. This chain connects TRBV7-6 to TRBJ1-1; TCRdb lists TRBD1, though no DNA is available to test this call. The CDR3 contains 19 residues. CDR1 and CDR2 (germline): SGHVS, FNYEAQ.

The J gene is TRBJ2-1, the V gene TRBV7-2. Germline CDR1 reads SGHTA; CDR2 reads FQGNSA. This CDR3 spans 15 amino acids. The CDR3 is CASSLTLASYNEQFF. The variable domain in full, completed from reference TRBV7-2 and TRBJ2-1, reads GAGVSQSPSNKVTEKGKDVELRCDPISGHTALYWYRQSLGQGLEFLIYFQGNSAPDKSGLPSDRFSAERTGGSVSTLTIQRTQQEDSAVYLCASSLTLASYNEQFFGPGTRLTVL.

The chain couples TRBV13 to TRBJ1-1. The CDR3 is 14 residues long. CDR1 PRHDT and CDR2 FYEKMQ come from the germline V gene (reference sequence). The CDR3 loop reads CASSLGGGDTEAFF.

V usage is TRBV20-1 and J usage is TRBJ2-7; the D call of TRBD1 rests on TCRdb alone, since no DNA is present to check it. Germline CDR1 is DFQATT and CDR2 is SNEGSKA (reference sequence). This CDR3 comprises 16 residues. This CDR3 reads CSARDFSRTIAYEQYF.

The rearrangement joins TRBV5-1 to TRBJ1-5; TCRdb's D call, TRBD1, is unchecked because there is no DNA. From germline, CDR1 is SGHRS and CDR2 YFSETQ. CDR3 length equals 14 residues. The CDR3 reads CASSPGSLGEPQHF. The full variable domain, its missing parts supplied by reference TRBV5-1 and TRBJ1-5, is KAGVTQTPRYLIKTRGQQVTLSCSPISGHRSVSWYQQTPGQGLQFLFEYFSETQRNKGNFPGRFSGRQFSNSRSEMNVSTLELGDSALYLCASSPGSLGEPQHFGDGTRLSIL.

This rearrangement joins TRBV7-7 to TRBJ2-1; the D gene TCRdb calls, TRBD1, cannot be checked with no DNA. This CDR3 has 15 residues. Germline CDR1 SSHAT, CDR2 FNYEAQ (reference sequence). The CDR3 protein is CASSSDRGPYNEQFF.

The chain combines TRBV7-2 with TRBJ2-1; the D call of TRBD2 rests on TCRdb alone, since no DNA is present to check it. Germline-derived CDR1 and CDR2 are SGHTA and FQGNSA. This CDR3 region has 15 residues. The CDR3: CASSLVVGAGNEQFF.

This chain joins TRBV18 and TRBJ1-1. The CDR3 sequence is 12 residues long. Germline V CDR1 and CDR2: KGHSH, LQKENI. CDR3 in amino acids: CASTPGITEAFF.

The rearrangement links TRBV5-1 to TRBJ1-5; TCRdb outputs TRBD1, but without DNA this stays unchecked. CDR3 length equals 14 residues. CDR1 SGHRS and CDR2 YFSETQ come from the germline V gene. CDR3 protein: CASSAGQGNQPQHF.

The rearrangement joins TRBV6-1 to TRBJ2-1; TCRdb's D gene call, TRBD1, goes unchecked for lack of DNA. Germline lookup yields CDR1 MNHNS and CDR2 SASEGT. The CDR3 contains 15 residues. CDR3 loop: CASSRQGIRDNEQFF.